The 13 T cell receptor beta chains given below trace back to one sample, sequenced in a study of identifying expanded T cells in peripheral blood. Profiled with immunoSEQ multiplex PCR; TCRdb holds only in-frame clones, not every one. The sample has about 85,000 clones, 89% seen once. The sequenced sample consisted of blood. The receptors shown here come from a person aged 18 to 75 in good health.

The chain employs TRBV5-6 and TRBJ2-5; 11 bases are a match to TRBD2. From germline, CDR1 is SGHDT and CDR2 YYEEEE. V was clipped by 4 bases and J by 5 bases; unmatched bases: 13. CDR3 size: 17 residues. The CDR3 spells CASSRDGLAGGRETQYF. The CDR3 DNA is TGTGCCAGCAGCCGGGATGGCCTAGCGGGAGGTCGGGAGACCCAGTACTTC.

The chain couples TRBV7-9 to TRBJ2-3; 11 bases agree with TRBD2. Unmatched junction bases numbered 4, after V lost 5 bases and J lost 3 bases. Looked up from germline, CDR1 is SEHNR and CDR2 is FQNEAQ (reference sequence). The CDR3 has 15 amino acids. The CDR3 reads CASSATSGSTDTQYF. CDR3 in DNA: TGTGCCAGCAGCGCTACTAGCGGGAGTACAGATACGCAGTATTTT.

As regards this clone: Other DNA sequences in this specimen translate into the identical CDR3. The rearrangement links TRBV11-3 to TRBJ2-3, with D perhaps TRBD2 (5 bases). This CDR3 contains 16 residues. Trimming cost V 1 base and J 0 bases, with 11 bases left between them. Germline assignment: CDR1 SGHNT and CDR2 YENEEA. The CDR3 protein is CASSLGRGGSTDTQYF. The CDR3 nucleotides are TGTGCCAGCAGCTTAGGTCGTGGAGGTAGCACAGATACGCAGTATTTT.

The gene calls are TRBV5-1 and TRBJ2-5; D gene uncertain. The V end lost 0 bases, the J end lost 4 bases, and 7 bases lay between the germline ends. This CDR3 spans 13 amino acids. The germline V gene has CDR1 SGHRS and CDR2 YFSETQ. This CDR3 reads CASSLAARETQYF. As DNA, the CDR3 is TGCGCCAGCAGCTTGGCAGCGAGAGAGACCCAGTACTTC.

In DNA form, the CDR3 reads TGCGCCAGCAGCCAAGCACCAGGGTTCTTTGAAGCTTTCTTT. Its translation is CASSQAPGFFEAFF. The chain carries TRBV4-1 and TRBJ1-1; a possible D gene is TRBD1 (5 bases). This CDR3 has 14 amino acids. Germline V lookup: CDR1 MGHRA, CDR2 YSYEKL. V dropped 1 base and J dropped 7 bases, with 13 bases sitting between them.

This chain joins TRBV7-2 and TRBJ1-1; TRBD1 is a possible D gene (6 bases). Germline V gives CDR1 SGHTA, CDR2 FQGNSA. CDR3 length equals 13 residues. With 7 bases removed from V and 5 bases from J, the gap between germline ends came to 14 bases. As DNA, the CDR3 is TGTGCCAGCATGGGGGGGGCGCGGACTGAAGCTTTCTTT. It encodes CASMGGARTEAFF.

This chain links TRBV19 with TRBJ1-1; maybe TRBD1 (6 bases). With 6 bases removed from V and 0 bases from J, the gap between germline ends came to 14 bases. The CDR3 spans 15 residues. The germline V gene encodes CDR1 LNHDA and CDR2 SQIVND (reference sequence). As DNA, the CDR3 is TGTGCCAGTAGGATGGGGGCCAGAATGAACACTGAAGCTTTCTTT. Encoded protein: CASRMGARMNTEAFF.

This chain connects TRBV7-2 to TRBJ2-7, with 10 bases that match TRBD1. This CDR3 is built from 16 residues. The V segment lost 4 bases and the J segment 3 bases; nucleotides outside the gene matches: 9. CDR1 is SGHTA, CDR2 FQGNSA, per germline. The DNA of the CDR3 is TGTGCCAGCAGCTCACTGACAGGGGGCCAAGTCTACGAGCAGTACTTC. Translation: CASSSLTGGQVYEQYF.

V and J are TRBV27 and TRBJ1-5; possibly TRBD1 for D (5 bases). The CDR3 has 14 amino acids. The germline V gene has CDR1 MNHEY and CDR2 SMNVEV (reference sequence). Trimming cost V 1 base and J 5 bases, with 9 bases left between them. CDR3 sequence reads: CASSLFQGHQPQHF. The CDR3 DNA sequence: TGTGCCAGCAGTTTATTCCAGGGACATCAGCCCCAGCATTTT.

This chain links TRBV9 with TRBJ2-1, with D maybe TRBD2 (5 bases). Per the germline V gene, CDR1 is SGDLS and CDR2 is YYNGEE. This CDR3 is built from 15 residues. Trimming pared 2 bases from V and 4 bases from J, leaving 13 bases between. The CDR3 here is CASSVGEKEYNEQFF. The CDR3 DNA reads as TGTGCCAGCAGCGTTGGGGAGAAGGAGTACAATGAGCAGTTCTTC. The full variable domain, its missing parts supplied by reference TRBV9 and TRBJ2-1, is DSGVTQTPKHLITATGQRVTLRCSPRSGDLSVYWYQQSLDQGLQFLIQYYNGEERAKGNILERFSAQQFPDLHSELNLSSLELGDSALYFCASSVGEKEYNEQFFGPGTRLTVL.

A note on this clone: The junction departs from germline at one end; a sequencing error may be responsible. J is TRBJ2-2 and V is TRBV15, with 10 bases matching TRBD1. The CDR3 extends over 16 amino acids. CDR1 LNHNV and CDR2 YYDKDF come from the germline V gene (reference sequence). The CDR3 nucleotides are TGTGCCACCAGCGGAGACAGGGGGCGCCTCACCGGGGAGCTGTTTTTT. Its protein is CATSGDRGRLTGELFF.

This clone appeared a single time. The chain links TRBV27 to TRBJ1-1, with unresolved D. There are 14 residues in the CDR3. Germline lookup yields CDR1 MNHEY and CDR2 SMNVEV (reference sequence). Trimming pared 6 bases from V and 8 bases from J, leaving 19 bases between. CDR3 in amino acids: CASRTADPSREAFF. The CDR3 DNA follows: TGTGCCAGCAGAACCGCTGACCCCTCGCGGGAAGCTTTCTTT.

CDR3 nucleotides: TGTGCCAGCAGCTACGGAGTGCCAAGGGGGCTAGCGACACCCCTCCACTTT. Protein product: CASSYGVPRGLATPLHF. This chain joins TRBV5-4 and TRBJ1-6; 7 nucleotides line up with TRBD1. This CDR3 comprises 17 residues. Germline V gene lookup returns CDR1 SGHNT and CDR2 YYREEE (reference sequence). Unmatched junction bases numbered 17, after V lost 3 bases and J lost 11 bases.